These 6 T cell receptor beta chains originate from one sample sequenced in a study of T cell changes during pregnancy in multiple sclerosis. Assay used: immunoSEQ multiplex PCR; TCRdb lists only in-frame clones, some missing. The table lists about 45,000 clones, less than 90% of them singletons. Sequences were derived from CD4+ T cells from peripheral blood mononuclear cells, sampled in the first trimester of pregnancy. The receptor source for this set is a female donor with multiple sclerosis, enrolled in a pregnancy study.

The rearrangement uses TRBV4-2 and TRBJ2-1, with TRBD2 matching 13 bases. This CDR3 has 16 residues. V shed 3 bases, J shed 5 bases, and the junction held 4 bases outside the gene matches. Germline V gives CDR1 LGHNA, CDR2 YNFKEQ. The CDR3 loop is CASSHPGTSGDNEQFF. The CDR3 DNA follows: TGTGCCAGCAGCCACCCCGGGACTAGCGGGGACAATGAGCAGTTCTTC.

The chain combines TRBV27 with TRBJ2-7, with TRBD1 identical over 9 bases. V dropped 2 bases and J dropped 2; count of bases not matched to a gene: 4. Germline V gives CDR1 MNHEY, CDR2 SMNVEV (reference sequence). The CDR3 length is 15 residues. The CDR3 protein is CASSLVGQGTYEQYF. The CDR3 DNA follows: TGTGCCAGCAGTTTAGTGGGACAGGGTACCTACGAGCAGTACTTC.

The chain employs TRBV5-1 and TRBJ2-3; 11 nucleotides align to TRBD2. The CDR3 contains 17 residues. CDR1 is SGHRS, CDR2 YFSETQ, per germline. Unmatched junction bases numbered 12, after V lost 1 base and J lost 8 bases. The CDR3 protein is CASSLPPLAGGVGTQYF. The CDR3 DNA reads as TGCGCCAGCAGCTTGCCCCCTCTAGCGGGAGGTGTAGGTACGCAGTATTTT.

As to this clone: Within the sample, other DNA sequences also encode this same CDR3. This chain connects TRBV27 to TRBJ2-3, with 7 bases identical to TRBD2. CDR1 MNHEY and CDR2 SMNVEV come from the germline V gene (reference sequence). V shed 6 bases and J 2 bases; nucleotides not matched to a gene: 8. This CDR3 is 15 amino acids long. CDR3 loop: CASRRRETVTDTQYF. CDR3 DNA sequence: TGTGCCAGCAGGAGGCGGGAGACTGTCACAGATACGCAGTATTTT.

This sequence joins TRBV28 and TRBJ2-7; 9 bases align to TRBD2. With 1 base clipped from V and 0 bases from J, the junction kept 4 bases outside the gene matches. In germline, CDR1 is MDHEN, CDR2 SYDVKM. The CDR3 has 16 residues. CDR3 residues: CASSLFRLADSYEQYF. CDR3 in DNA: TGTGCCAGCAGTTTATTCAGACTAGCGGACTCCTACGAGCAGTACTTC.

The chain recombines TRBV28 with TRBJ1-1; 8 positions match TRBD1. The ends lost 8 bases at V and 5 bases at J; junction bases unmatched: 10. Per the germline V gene, CDR1 is MDHEN and CDR2 is SYDVKM. The CDR3 is made up of 14 amino acids. The chain's CDR3 is CASSRTGMVTEAFF. The DNA of the CDR3 is TGTGCCAGCTCTCGGACAGGGATGGTTACTGAAGCTTTCTTT.